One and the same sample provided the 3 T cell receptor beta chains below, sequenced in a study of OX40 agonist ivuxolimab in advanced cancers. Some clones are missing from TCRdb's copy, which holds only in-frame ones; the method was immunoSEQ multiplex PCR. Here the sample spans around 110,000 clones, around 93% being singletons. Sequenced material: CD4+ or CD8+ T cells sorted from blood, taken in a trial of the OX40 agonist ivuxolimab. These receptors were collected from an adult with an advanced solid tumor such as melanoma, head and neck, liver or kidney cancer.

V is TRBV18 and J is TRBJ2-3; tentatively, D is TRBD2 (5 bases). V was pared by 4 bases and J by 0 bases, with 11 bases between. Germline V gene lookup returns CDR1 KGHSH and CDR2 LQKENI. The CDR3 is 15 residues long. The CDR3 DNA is TGTGCCAGCTCACTAGTTCAGCGGAGCACAGATACGCAGTATTTT. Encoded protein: CASSLVQRSTDTQYF.

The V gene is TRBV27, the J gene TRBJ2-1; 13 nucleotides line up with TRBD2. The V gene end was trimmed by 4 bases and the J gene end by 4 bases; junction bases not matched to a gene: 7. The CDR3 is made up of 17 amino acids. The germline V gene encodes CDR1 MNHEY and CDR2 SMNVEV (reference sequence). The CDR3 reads CASSSPGLAGSYNEQFF. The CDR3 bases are TGTGCCAGCAGTTCACCGGGACTAGCGGGGTCTTACAATGAGCAGTTCTTC.

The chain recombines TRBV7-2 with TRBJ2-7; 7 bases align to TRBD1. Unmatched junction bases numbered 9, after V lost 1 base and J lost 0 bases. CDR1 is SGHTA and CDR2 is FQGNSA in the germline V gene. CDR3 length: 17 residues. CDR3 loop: CASSLDSGRGSSYEQYF. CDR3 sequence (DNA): TGTGCCAGCAGCTTAGATTCGGGCAGGGGGAGCTCCTACGAGCAGTACTTC. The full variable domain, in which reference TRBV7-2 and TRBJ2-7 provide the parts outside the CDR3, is GAGVSQSPSNKVTEKGKDVELRCDPISGHTALYWYRQSLGQGLEFLIYFQGNSAPDKSGLPSDRFSAERTGGSVSTLTIQRTQQEDSAVYLCASSLDSGRGSSYEQYFGPGTRLTVT.